The next 20 T cell receptor beta chains were all read from a single sample in a study of shared clonotypes between healthy human individuals. The method was immunoSEQ multiplex PCR; TCRdb's version includes in-frame clones alone and lacks a portion of them. The table records 2 million to 2.5 million clones, about 95% of them present only once. Naive CD8 cells lacked CD45RO, underwent positive selection for CCR7 and left out terminally differentiated effector memory CD45RA+ cells. The sequenced sample consisted of naive CD8+ T cells sorted from blood. The source of these receptors is a man aged 18-30 years in good health.

The chain recombines TRBV18 with TRBJ1-3; the D is unclear. V lost 3 bases and J lost 4, with 7 bases in between. Germline V gene sequence: CDR1 KGHSH, CDR2 LQKENI. CDR3 length equals 13 residues. CDR3 region: CASSPISGNTIYF. DNA of the CDR3: TGTGCCAGCTCACCCATAAGCGGAAACACCATATATTTT.

This clone was picked up one time. The CDR3 here is CASSWGTGGIGSNEKLFF. Here the CDR3 DNA reads TGTGCCAGCAGCTGGGGGACAGGGGGCATCGGTTCTAATGAAAAACTGTTTTTT. V gene TRBV5-6 combines with J gene TRBJ1-4, with TRBD1 identical over 12 bases. The length of the CDR3 is 18 residues. The germline CDR1 and CDR2 sequences are SGHDT and YYEEEE. With 3 bases clipped from V and 3 bases from J, the junction kept 9 bases outside the gene matches.

This clone was seen only once. The rearrangement uses TRBV6-7 and TRBJ2-2; D is perhaps TRBD1 or TRBD2 (5 bases each). TRBV6-7 falls under the ORF class, with uncertain function. The CDR3 is 15 residues long. V lost 2 bases, J lost 1 base, and 8 bases lay in between. The CDR3 coding sequence is TGTGCCAGCAGTTACAGGGGACGGAACACCGGGGAGCTGTTTTTT. Protein product: CASSYRGRNTGELFF.

This clone was seen once. The J gene is TRBJ2-2, the V gene TRBV9; 12 nucleotides match TRBD2. Trimming at V came to 4 bases and at J to 7 bases, leaving 8 bases not matched to a gene. The CDR3 is made up of 16 amino acids. The germline gives CDR1 SGDLS, CDR2 YYNGEE. CDR3 coding DNA: TGTGCCAGCAGCTCTTCTAGCGGGAGGGTTGGCGGGGAGCTGTTTTTT. Protein product: CASSSSSGRVGGELFF.

The genes are TRBV9 and TRBJ1-1; D is ambiguous. This CDR3 is 15 amino acids long. Germline assignment: CDR1 SGDLS and CDR2 YYNGEE. V shed 5 bases and J shed 1 base, with 15 bases lying between them. CDR3 sequence reads: CASSSSSGENTEAFF. The DNA of the CDR3 is TGTGCCAGCAGTTCAAGTAGTGGAGAGAACACTGAAGCTTTCTTT.

The chain has TRBV4-2 and TRBJ1-1; 7 bases line up with TRBD1. The CDR3 has 16 residues. Germline CDR1 reads LGHNA; CDR2 reads YNFKEQ. Germline trimming cut 0 bases from V and 3 bases from J; bases unmatched to any gene: 7. CDR3 loop: CASSQDRGQGDTEAFF. The CDR3 DNA reads as TGTGCCAGCAGCCAAGATAGGGGGCAGGGGGACACTGAAGCTTTCTTT.

Here the CDR3 reads CASSWRRAPDEQYF. CDR3 bases: TGTGCCAGCAGCTGGCGACGGGCGCCTGACGAGCAGTACTTC. The chain links TRBV7-6 to TRBJ2-7, with D unclear. V was clipped by 4 bases and J by 5 bases, with 15 bases between them. CDR1 and CDR2 (germline): SGHVS, FNYEAQ. This CDR3 spans 14 amino acids.

This rearrangement joins TRBV28 to TRBJ2-3, with 7 positions matching TRBD2. In germline, CDR1 is MDHEN, CDR2 SYDVKM. CDR3 size: 14 residues. V was pared by 4 bases and J by 2 bases, with 3 bases of the junction left unmatched. Here the CDR3 reads CASSWGLYTDTQYF. In nucleotides, the CDR3 is TGTGCCAGCAGTTGGGGACTATACACAGATACGCAGTATTTT.

The rearrangement links TRBV6-5 to TRBJ2-7; D gene ambiguous. The CDR3 totals 13 residues. Germline CDR1 reads MNHEY; CDR2 reads SVGAGI. V lost 4 bases and J 5 bases, leaving 12 bases between the germline ends. CDR3 sequence: CASSSVLADEQYF. The CDR3 coding sequence is TGTGCCAGCAGTTCTGTTCTCGCGGACGAGCAGTACTTC.

This clone was observed a handful of times. The chain links TRBV7-9 to TRBJ2-7; weak D call: TRBD1 (6 bases). Trimming pared 5 bases from V and 0 bases from J, leaving 14 bases between. Germline assignment: CDR1 SEHNR and CDR2 FQNEAQ (reference sequence). CDR3 length: 15 amino acids. The DNA for the CDR3 is TGTGCCAGCAGCACGACGGACAGCCACTCCTACGAGCAGTACTTC. It yields the protein CASSTTDSHSYEQYF.

Comment on this clone: At one end, the junction sequence differs from germline, possibly due to a read error. The CDR3 coding sequence is TGTGCTAGCAGCTTAGCGGTGCGGAGGGCCGAGCAGTACTTC. Translation gives CASSLAVRRAEQYF. V usage is TRBV7-7 and J usage is TRBJ2-7; D may be TRBD2 (6 bases). Germline CDR1 SSHAT, CDR2 FNYEAQ (reference sequence). This CDR3 region has 14 residues.

In its sample, this clone was seen once. The chain combines TRBV19 with TRBJ1-1; no clear D gene. The CDR3 consists of 14 residues. Germline CDR1 reads LNHDA; CDR2 reads SQIVND (reference sequence). The V gene lost 5 bases and the J gene lost 4 bases, with 14 bases spanning the gap. The CDR3 reads CASSLGGSSTEAFF. In DNA form, the CDR3 reads TGTGCCAGTAGTCTTGGCGGTAGTAGCACTGAAGCTTTCTTT.

A word on this clone: The identical CDR3 is also encoded by other nucleotide sequences in the sample. V gene TRBV4-3 combines with J gene TRBJ2-5; D ambiguous. This CDR3 region has 13 residues. Per the germline V gene, CDR1 is LGHNA and CDR2 is YSLEER. V lost 0 bases, J lost 3 bases, and 5 bases lay in between. CDR3 sequence: CASSQDKEETQYF. Here the CDR3 DNA reads TGCGCCAGCAGCCAAGATAAGGAAGAGACCCAGTACTTC.

This chain links TRBV9 with TRBJ1-2; D not resolved. Germline assignment: CDR1 SGDLS and CDR2 YYNGEE. The ends were cut back, 3 bases at V and 7 bases at J, with 10 bases in the middle. The CDR3 length is 12 residues. For the CDR3, the DNA is TGTGCCAGCAGCGCCCATGGTGGTGGCTACACCTTC. Protein sequence: CASSAHGGGYTF.

This sequence joins TRBV19 and TRBJ2-5; D call uncertain. The CDR3 is made up of 16 amino acids. The ends were cut back, 0 bases at V and 2 bases at J, with 13 bases in the middle. The germline V gene encodes CDR1 LNHDA and CDR2 SQIVND (reference sequence). CDR3 nucleotides: TGTGCCAGTAGTATAGAGGGCGTTAACCCTCAAGAGACCCAGTACTTC. It yields the protein CASSIEGVNPQETQYF. The complete variable domain, with remaining parts taken from reference TRBV19 and TRBJ2-5, reads DGGITQSPKYLFRKEGQNVTLSCEQNLNHDAMYWYRQDPGQGLRLIYYSQIVNDFQKGDIAEGYSVSREKKESFPLTVTSAQKNPTAFYLCASSIEGVNPQETQYFGPGTRLLVL.

The chain couples TRBV4-1 to TRBJ1-5; possibly TRBD1 for D (5 bases). Germline assignment: CDR1 MGHRA and CDR2 YSYEKL. CDR3 length: 15 amino acids. Deletions cut 2 bases from V and 7 bases from J, with 15 bases between. The CDR3 nucleotides read TGCGCCAGCAGCCAAAACCCCCAGAGGGACCAGCCCCAGCATTTT. It translates to CASSQNPQRDQPQHF.

The chain links TRBV6-1 to TRBJ2-2; TRBD1 might be the D (5 bases). The CDR3 has 17 residues. CDR1 is MNHNS and CDR2 is SASEGT in the germline V gene. V lost 0 bases and J lost 2, with 13 bases in between. Here the CDR3 reads CASSEARLGLNTGELFF. The DNA for the CDR3 is TGTGCCAGCAGTGAAGCGCGATTGGGGCTCAACACCGGGGAGCTGTTTTTT.

The chain carries TRBV4-3 and TRBJ2-1; possible D gene TRBD2, 6 bases. In germline, CDR1 is LGHNA, CDR2 YSLEER. Trimming cost V 1 base and J 0 bases, with 10 bases left between them. The CDR3 runs to 16 residues. DNA of the CDR3: TGCGCCAGCAGCCAAGGCGCGGGGAGCTCCTACAATGAGCAGTTCTTC. Translating gives CASSQGAGSSYNEQFF.

The chain carries TRBV4-2 and TRBJ2-7; 9 bases match TRBD2. The length of the CDR3 is 16 residues. V lost 5 bases, J lost 5 bases, and 13 bases stayed unmatched. The germline CDR1 and CDR2 sequences are LGHNA and YNFKEQ. CDR3 amino acids: CASSGREGNDYHEQYF. Here the CDR3 DNA reads TGTGCCAGCAGCGGGCGGGAGGGTAACGACTACCACGAGCAGTACTTC.

V gene TRBV4-1 combines with J gene TRBJ2-7; TRBD1 or TRBD2 may be the D gene (6 bases each). V was trimmed by 2 bases and J by 7 bases, leaving 21 bases between them. The germline V gene has CDR1 MGHRA and CDR2 YSYEKL. The CDR3 covers 16 residues. The CDR3 DNA reads TGCGCCAGCAGCCAATCACAAGGGGGGCAGGTGTTAGAGCAGTACTTC. Translation gives CASSQSQGGQVLEQYF.